One TCR beta chain is described in this entry. Its antigen is not identified. The authors used template switching to add a universal primer site and gave cDNA unique molecular identifiers. A single record per CDR3 protein comes from TCRdb applying MiXCR to the 5' RACE reads. The sample lists approximately 530,000 distinct CDR3 sequences; about a fifth were seen once. The V gene's germline CDR1 is DFQATT and CDR2 SNEGSKA (reference sequence). The V end lost 6 bases, the J end lost 3 bases, and 9 bases lay between the germline ends. This CDR3 region has 13 residues. The data originate from a study of identical twins. Study-wide points: Cross-sectional statistical analysis, not tracking of the same donors, underpinned the conclusions.

These data also featured in a second study, about yellow fever vaccine responses in identical twins. From that second work: As reported, the vaccine T cell response of twins seemed partly convergent and partly personalized.

The sequence derives from a woman aged 18-29 years in good health. The V and J genes are TRBV20-1 and TRBJ1-6; the D is unclear. The sample was CD4+ T cells sorted from blood. The CDR3 DNA is TGCAGTGCGCCACTCAACTATAATTCACCCCTCCACTTT. It is translated as CSAPLNYNSPLHF.